The entry below gives a single T cell receptor (beta chain) sequence along with its context. Its antigen is still unknown. The PCR employed 60 Vbeta primers together with 13 Jbeta primers. Sequencing used immunoSEQ multiplex PCR; TCRdb keeps in-frame clones, though not all of them. The profile shows 60,000 to 75,000 clones, 85% to 90% of them singletons. The data stem from a study of cytomegalovirus exposure and HLA in healthy donors. Study conclusions and caveats: Later analysis suggested links between common viral pathogens and several top significant clusters. Cytomegalovirus association was listed for 150 to 200 TCR beta chains.

This CDR3 contains 16 residues. Trimming at V came to 2 bases and at J to 0 bases, leaving 6 bases not matched to a gene. CDR1 and CDR2 (germline): MDHEN, SYDVKM. This receptor was identified in a woman in her thirties in good health and CMV-seropositive. Material for sequencing was PBMCs. The chain employs TRBV28 and TRBJ1-1; the match to TRBD1 covers 7 bases. For the CDR3, the DNA is TGTGCCAGCAGTTTACCGGGACAGAGGATGAACACTGAAGCTTTCTTT. Protein product: CASSLPGQRMNTEAFF.